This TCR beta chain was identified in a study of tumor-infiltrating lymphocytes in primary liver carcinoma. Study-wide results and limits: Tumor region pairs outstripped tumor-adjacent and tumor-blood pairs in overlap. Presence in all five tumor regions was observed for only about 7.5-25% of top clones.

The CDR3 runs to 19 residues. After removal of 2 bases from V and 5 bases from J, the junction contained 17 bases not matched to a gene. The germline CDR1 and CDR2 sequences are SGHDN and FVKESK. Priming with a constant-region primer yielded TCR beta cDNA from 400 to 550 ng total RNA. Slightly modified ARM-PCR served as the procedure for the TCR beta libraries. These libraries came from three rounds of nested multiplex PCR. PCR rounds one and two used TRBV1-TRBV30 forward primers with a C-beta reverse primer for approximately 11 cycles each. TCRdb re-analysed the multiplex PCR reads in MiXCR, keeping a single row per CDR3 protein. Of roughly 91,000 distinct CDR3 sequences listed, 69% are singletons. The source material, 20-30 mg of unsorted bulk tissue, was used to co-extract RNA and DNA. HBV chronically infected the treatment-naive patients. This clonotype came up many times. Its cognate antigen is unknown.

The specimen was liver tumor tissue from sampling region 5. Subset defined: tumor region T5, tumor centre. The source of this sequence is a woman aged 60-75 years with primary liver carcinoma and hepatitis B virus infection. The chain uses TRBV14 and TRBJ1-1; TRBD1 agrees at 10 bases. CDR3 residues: CASSQTPYWTGGIETEAFF. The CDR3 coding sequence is TGTGCCAGCAGCCAAACCCCGTATTGGACAGGGGGTATAGAAACTGAAGCTTTCTTT.